The source of this T cell receptor beta chain is a study of T cells after yellow fever vaccination. Study context: SMART-Seq v4 Ultra Low Input prepared libraries from low-cell fractions. Study findings and constraints: The booster response re-showed most primary clones: 95% to 96% CD4, 88% CD8.

This clonotype was seen only a few times. As yet, its antigen is unknown. MiXCR, run by TCRdb on the 5' RACE reads, gives a single entry per CDR3 protein. Among hundreds of thousands of distinct CDR3 sequences listed, about 12% were seen once. Between the trimmed V and J ends, which lost 1 base and 10 bases, there was a span of 8 bases. Germline values: CDR1 DFQATT, CDR2 SNEGSKA (reference sequence). The CDR3 totals 11 residues. The rearrangement joins TRBV20-1 to TRBJ2-1, with D tentatively TRBD2 (6 bases). Sequenced material: PBMCs, taken on the day of the yellow fever booster vaccination. This TCR was sampled from a man aged 25-40 years who received the YFV17D yellow fever vaccine. This chain's CDR3 is CSARVREEQFF. The DNA of the CDR3 is TGCAGTGCTAGAGTTCGGGAGGAGCAGTTCTTC.